Listed here are 8 T cell receptor beta chains from one sample, sequenced in a study of blood T cell repertoires in COVID-19 (dated by TCRdb to the early 2020s). The method was the immunoSEQ multiplex PCR assay. The clones in this table, taken by TCRdb from immuneACCESS, are in-frame only. Not every clone is retained; where verified, under half of the shortfall comes from an unresolved V gene, and the cause of the rest is unknown. This sample has about 70,000 clones in its table, and more than 75% of those were observed once. Of the sample, more than 7% is held by the ten largest clones. What was sequenced was peripheral blood. The receptors come from a human donor in a cohort sampled during active COVID-19.

J is TRBJ2-7 and V is TRBV6-2 or TRBV6-3; D is perhaps TRBD1 (6 bases). The CDR3 loop spans 14 amino acids. V lost 5 bases to trimming and J lost 1 base, with 12 bases between them. Germline lookup yields CDR1 MNHEY and CDR2 SVGEGT. The CDR3 DNA follows: TGTGCCAGCAGTGACCCGACAGGTTCCTACGAGCAGTACTTC. Protein: CASSDPTGSYEQYF.

This chain connects TRBV6-5 to TRBJ1-1, with D unclear. V gave up 6 bases and J gave up 11 bases, with 16 bases separating them. CDR1 MNHEY and CDR2 SVGAGI come from the germline V gene. There are 12 residues in the CDR3. CDR3 loop: CASRVIGSGAFF. The CDR3 bases are TGTGCCAGCAGAGTGATAGGGTCGGGGGCTTTCTTT.

The rearrangement joins TRBV6-5 to TRBJ1-4, with unresolved D. Trimming left V 6 bases short and J 3 bases short, with 8 bases between. The length of the CDR3 is 13 residues. Germline lookup yields CDR1 MNHEY and CDR2 SVGAGI. CDR3: CASRLGPNEKLFF. CDR3 sequence (DNA): TGTGCCAGCAGGCTGGGCCCTAATGAAAAACTGTTTTTT.

This chain connects TRBV5-6 to TRBJ2-7; the D gene is possibly TRBD1 (5 bases). This CDR3 spans 14 amino acids. The ends were cut back, 3 bases at V and 5 bases at J, with 15 bases in the middle. The V gene's germline CDR1 is SGHDT and CDR2 YYEEEE. The CDR3 DNA sequence: TGTGCCAGCAGCTCCTCGTGGGGCTTCCACGAGCAGTACTTC. Its protein is CASSSSWGFHEQYF.

This clone was picked up a small number of times. J is TRBJ1-6 and V is TRBV5-6; D ambiguous. This CDR3 region has 14 residues. Trimming cost V 1 base and J 11 bases, with 13 bases left between them. Germline assignment: CDR1 SGHDT and CDR2 YYEEEE. CDR3 nucleotide sequence: TGTGCCAGCAGCTTGCTTACTAATCGAGCACCCCTCCACTTT. It encodes CASSLLTNRAPLHF. Supplemented by reference TRBV5-6 and TRBJ1-6, the full variable domain reads DAGVTQSPTHLIKTRGQQVTLRCSPKSGHDTVSWYQQALGQGPQFIFQYYEEEERQRGNFPDRFSGHQFPNYSSELNVNALLLGDSALYLCASSLLTNRAPLHFGNGTRLTVT.

The V call is TRBV4-1, the J call TRBJ2-5; 7 nucleotides align to TRBD2. The V gene's germline CDR1 is MGHRA and CDR2 YSYEKL. The length of the CDR3 is 15 residues. The V gene end was trimmed by 2 bases and the J gene end by 1 base; junction bases not matched to a gene: 4. CDR3 region: CASSQPGTIQETQYF. The CDR3 DNA sequence: TGCGCCAGCAGCCAACCGGGGACTATCCAAGAGACCCAGTACTTC.

For the CDR3, the DNA is TGTGCCAGCAGTTTCAAACTTCCCTACTACGAGCAGTACTTC. It specifies CASSFKLPYYEQYF. V is TRBV27 and J is TRBJ2-7; D is ambiguous. V lost 3 bases and J 3 bases, leaving 12 bases between the germline ends. The CDR3 is 14 amino acids. Per germline, CDR1 MNHEY and CDR2 SMNVEV (reference sequence).

The chain couples TRBV3-1 (or the pseudogene TRBV3-2) to TRBJ2-1; no definite D call. This CDR3 has 13 residues. The germline V gene encodes CDR1 LGHDT and CDR2 YNNKEL (reference sequence). Trimming shortened V by 2 bases and J by 10 bases, and 12 bases separated the two germline ends. Here the CDR3 reads CASSQLVTSEQFF. The CDR3 region has the DNA TGTGCCAGCAGCCAATTAGTAACTTCGGAGCAGTTCTTC.